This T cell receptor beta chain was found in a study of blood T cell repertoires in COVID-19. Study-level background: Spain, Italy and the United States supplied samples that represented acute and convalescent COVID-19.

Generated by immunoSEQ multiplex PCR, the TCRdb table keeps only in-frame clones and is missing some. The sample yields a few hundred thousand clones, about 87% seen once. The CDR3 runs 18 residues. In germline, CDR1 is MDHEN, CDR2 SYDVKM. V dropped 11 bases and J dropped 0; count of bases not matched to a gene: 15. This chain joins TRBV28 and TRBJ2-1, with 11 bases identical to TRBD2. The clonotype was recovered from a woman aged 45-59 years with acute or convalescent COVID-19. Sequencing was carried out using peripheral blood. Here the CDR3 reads CASPGSSGGRSSYNEQFF. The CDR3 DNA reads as TGTGCCTCCCCGGGGTCTAGCGGGGGGAGAAGCTCCTACAATGAGCAGTTCTTC.